This T cell receptor beta chain was identified during a study of blood T cell repertoires in COVID-19 (dated by TCRdb to the early 2020s). In terms of the full investigation: Samples from collaborators originated in the United States, Italy and Spain and spanned both the acute and convalescent phases of COVID-19. Where HLA class I and class II types were available, the types were taken from metadata supplied by the sample provider, not from assay-based typing. A freely available public database, intended as a resource for researchers studying the immune response to SARS-CoV-2, is where the repertoires were released. The dataset comprised deeply sampled blood TCRbeta repertoires from subjects exposed to, actively infected with, or recovered from COVID-19. The prospective study material was composed of cDNA or gDNA derived from T cells, B-cell-depleted T cells, or PBMCs. The samples were drawn from two sources: the first 160 participants of the ongoing ImmuneRACE study, and some 1,300 subjects contributed by 6 global collaborators. A de-identified subject ID, COVID-19 status, age in years and sex were almost always included in the sample metadata.

Points on this clone: No antigen is known for it. No base quality values were provided; no much bigger clone lies one nucleotide off.

The CDR3 starts with the cysteine, ends with the phenylalanine, and has 11 residues. Only the CDR3 region is kept as DNA, spanning 33 bases read in frame from base 1. In the germline V gene (reference sequence), CDR1 corresponds to LNHDA and CDR2 to SQIVND. V sheds 8 bases and J sheds 4 bases, leaving 8 bases between their ends. Summary of the overall study and its limitations: How much clinical and demographic metadata was included differed by source and by participant, and the metadata was provided uncurated.

In the prospective study, participants were about 18 to 95 years old, resided in around 25 geographic areas of the United States, and were enrolled through a virtual design. In the prospective study, participants were assigned to cohorts based on the clinical history participants reported in a screening survey and a study questionnaire. For ImmuneRACE Cohort 3, a participant was defined as recovered based on two consecutive negative NP/OP PCR tests, clearance by a healthcare professional, or resolution of symptoms. In the prospective study, whole blood, serum and a nasopharyngeal or oropharyngeal swab were collected from each participant by mobile phlebotomists. Prospective study participants could optionally give additional blood draws and questionnaires over an approximately two-month period. Before DNA extraction, blood samples from the prospective study were shipped at room temperature or frozen.

TCRbeta CDR3 regions were amplified from genomic DNA by means of the immunoSEQ Assay, a bias-controlled multiplex PCR. Turning to the authors' computational methods: The number of nucleated cells in each sample was estimated by amplification of reference gene primers within the assay. To quantify the absolute abundance of each unique TCRbeta CDR3 rearrangement, sequence reads were collapsed and filtered. For each sample, productive Simpson clonality was calculated by taking the square root of Simpson's diversity index across productive rearrangements. TCRdb limited this immuneACCESS table to in-frame rearrangements with V and J called. A share of clones is missing; checked studies link under half to unresolved V genes, and the rest is unexplained. The V and J calls and the clone size are those of that table, but D and trimming were determined from the DNA. The sample table records more than 200,000 clones; more than 75% of these occur just once. The ten most abundant clones make up 1.5% to 2% of the sample.

The sequence joins TRBV19 to TRBJ1-1; 6 matching bases give a weak D call of TRBD1. This TCR derives from a woman in her 50s who had recovered from COVID-19. The specimen was PBMCs or T cells enriched from blood (not recorded which). This receptor has the CDR3 CASGQSTEAFF. The DNA is TGTGCCAGTGGACAGTCCACTGAAGCTTTCTTT.